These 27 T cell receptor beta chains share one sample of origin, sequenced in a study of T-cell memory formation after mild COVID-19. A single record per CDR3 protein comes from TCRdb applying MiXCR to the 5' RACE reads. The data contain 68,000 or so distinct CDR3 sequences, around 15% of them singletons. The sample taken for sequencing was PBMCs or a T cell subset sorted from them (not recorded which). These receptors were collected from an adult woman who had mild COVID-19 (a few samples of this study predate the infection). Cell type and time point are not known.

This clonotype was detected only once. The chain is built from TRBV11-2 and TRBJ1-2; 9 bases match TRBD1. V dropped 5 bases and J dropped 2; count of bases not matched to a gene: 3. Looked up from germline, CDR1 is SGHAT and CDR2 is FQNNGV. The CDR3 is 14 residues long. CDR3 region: CASSRTGENYGYTF. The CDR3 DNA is TGTGCCAGCAGCCGGACAGGGGAGAACTATGGCTACACCTTC.

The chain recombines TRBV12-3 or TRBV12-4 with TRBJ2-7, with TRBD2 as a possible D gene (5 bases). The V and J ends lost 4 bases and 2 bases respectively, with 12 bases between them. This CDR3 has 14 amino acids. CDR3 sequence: CASSSSAATYEQYF. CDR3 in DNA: TGTGCCAGCAGTTCTTCAGCGGCTACCTACGAGCAGTACTTC.

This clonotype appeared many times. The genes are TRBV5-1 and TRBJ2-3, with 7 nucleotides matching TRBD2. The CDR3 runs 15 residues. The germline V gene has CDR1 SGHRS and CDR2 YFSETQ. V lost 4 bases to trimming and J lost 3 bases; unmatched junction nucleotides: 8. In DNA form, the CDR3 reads TGCGCCAGCAGCACCGGACTAGATCGGACAGATACGCAGTATTTT. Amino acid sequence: CASSTGLDRTDTQYF.

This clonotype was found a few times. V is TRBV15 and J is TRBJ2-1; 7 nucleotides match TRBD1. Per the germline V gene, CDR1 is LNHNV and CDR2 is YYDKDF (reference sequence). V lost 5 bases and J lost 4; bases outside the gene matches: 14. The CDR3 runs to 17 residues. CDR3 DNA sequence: TGTGCCACCAGCGCCCCTCAGGGGGACGCTCGGTACAATGAGCAGTTCTTC. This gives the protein CATSAPQGDARYNEQFF.

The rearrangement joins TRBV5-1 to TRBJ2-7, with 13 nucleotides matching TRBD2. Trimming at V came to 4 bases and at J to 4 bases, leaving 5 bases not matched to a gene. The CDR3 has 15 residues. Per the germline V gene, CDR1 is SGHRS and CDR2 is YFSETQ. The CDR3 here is CASSLGLAGDYEQYF. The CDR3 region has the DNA TGCGCCAGCAGCCTAGGACTAGCGGGAGATTACGAGCAGTACTTC.

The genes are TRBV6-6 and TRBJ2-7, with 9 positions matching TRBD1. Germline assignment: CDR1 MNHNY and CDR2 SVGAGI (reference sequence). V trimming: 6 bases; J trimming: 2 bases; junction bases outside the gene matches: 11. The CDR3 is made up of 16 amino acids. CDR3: CASSTKQGADAYEQYF. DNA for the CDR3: TGTGCCAGCAGCACCAAACAGGGGGCGGACGCCTACGAGCAGTACTTC.

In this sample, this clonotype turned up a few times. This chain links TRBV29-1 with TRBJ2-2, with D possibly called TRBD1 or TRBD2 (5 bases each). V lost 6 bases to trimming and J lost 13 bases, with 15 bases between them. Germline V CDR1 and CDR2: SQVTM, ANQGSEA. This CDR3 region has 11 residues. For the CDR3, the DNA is TGCAGCGTGGTGGGGACCCGGGGGCTGTTTTTT. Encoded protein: CSVVGTRGLFF.

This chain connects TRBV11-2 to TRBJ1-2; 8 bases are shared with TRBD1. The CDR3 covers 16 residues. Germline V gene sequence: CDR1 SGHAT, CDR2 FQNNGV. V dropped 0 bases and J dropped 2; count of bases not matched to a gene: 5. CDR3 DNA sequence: TGTGCCAGCAGCTTAGATACCGGGACAGGCAACTATGGCTACACCTTC. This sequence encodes CASSLDTGTGNYGYTF.

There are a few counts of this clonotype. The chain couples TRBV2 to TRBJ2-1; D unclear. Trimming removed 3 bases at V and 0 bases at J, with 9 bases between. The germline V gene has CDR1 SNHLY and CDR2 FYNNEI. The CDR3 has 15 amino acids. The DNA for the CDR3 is TGTGCCAGCAGTGACGGCCCGAGCTCCTACAATGAGCAGTTCTTC. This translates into CASSDGPSSYNEQFF.

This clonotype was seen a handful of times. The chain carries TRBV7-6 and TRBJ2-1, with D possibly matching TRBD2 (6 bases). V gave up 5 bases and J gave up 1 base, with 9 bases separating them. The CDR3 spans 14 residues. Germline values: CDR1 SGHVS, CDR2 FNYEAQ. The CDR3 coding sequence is TGTGCCAGCAGCCGTAGCGGTTCCTACAATGAGCAGTTCTTC. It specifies CASSRSGSYNEQFF.

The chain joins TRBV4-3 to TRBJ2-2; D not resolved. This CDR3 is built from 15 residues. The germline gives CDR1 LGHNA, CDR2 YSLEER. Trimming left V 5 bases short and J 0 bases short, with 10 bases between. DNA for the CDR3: TGCGCCAGCAGCTATAGCTTGTCGAACACCGGGGAGCTGTTTTTT. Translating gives CASSYSLSNTGELFF.

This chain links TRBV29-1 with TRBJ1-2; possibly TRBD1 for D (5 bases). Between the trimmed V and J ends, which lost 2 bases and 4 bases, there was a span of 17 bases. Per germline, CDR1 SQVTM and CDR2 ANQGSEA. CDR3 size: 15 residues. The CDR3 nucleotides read TGCAGCGTTGAAACGAGTGGGGGTCAGTCCTATGGCTACACCTTC. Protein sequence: CSVETSGGQSYGYTF. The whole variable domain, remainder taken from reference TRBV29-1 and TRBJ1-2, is SAVISQKPSRDICQRGTSLTIQCQVDSQVTMMFWYRQQPGQSLTLIATANQGSEATYESGFVIDKFPISRPNLTFSTLTVSNMSPEDSSIYLCSVETSGGQSYGYTFGSGTRLTVV.

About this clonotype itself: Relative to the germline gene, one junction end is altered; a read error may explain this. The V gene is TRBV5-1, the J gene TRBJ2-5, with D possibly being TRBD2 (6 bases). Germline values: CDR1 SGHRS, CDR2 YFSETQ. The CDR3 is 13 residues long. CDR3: CASSLPGDENQYF. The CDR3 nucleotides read TGCGCCAGCAGCTTACCGGGAGACGAGAACCAGTACTTC. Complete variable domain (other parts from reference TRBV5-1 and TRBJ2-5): KAGVTQTPRYLIKTRGQQVTLSCSPISGHRSVSWYQQTPGQGLQFLFEYFSETQRNKGNFPGRFSGRQFSNSRSEMNVSTLELGDSALYLCASSLPGDENQYFGPGTRLLVL.

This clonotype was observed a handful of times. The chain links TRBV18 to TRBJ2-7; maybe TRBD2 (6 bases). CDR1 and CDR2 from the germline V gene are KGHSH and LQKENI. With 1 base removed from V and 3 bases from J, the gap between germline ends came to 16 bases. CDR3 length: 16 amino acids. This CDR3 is CASSPLGGTLFYEQYF. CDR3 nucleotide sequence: TGTGCCAGCTCACCACTGGGGGGAACCCTTTTCTACGAGCAGTACTTC.

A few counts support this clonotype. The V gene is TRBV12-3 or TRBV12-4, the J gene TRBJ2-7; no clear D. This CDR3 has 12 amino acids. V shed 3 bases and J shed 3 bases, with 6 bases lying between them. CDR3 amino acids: CASSFGSYEQYF. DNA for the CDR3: TGTGCCAGCAGTTTTGGCAGCTACGAGCAGTACTTC.

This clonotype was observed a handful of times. CDR3 sequence (DNA): TGTGCCAGCAGTTACGGCGCCAATGAGCAGTTCTTC. As protein: CASSYGANEQFF. The J gene is TRBJ2-1, the V gene TRBV6-6, with D hard to call. V lost 2 bases to trimming and J lost 6 bases, with 5 bases between them. This CDR3 is built from 12 residues. Germline CDR1 is MNHNY and CDR2 is SVGAGI (reference sequence).

The CDR3 DNA reads as TGCAGCGTTGGAAACAGACTGGGAACCGGGGAGCTGTTTTTT. Translating it yields CSVGNRLGTGELFF. The chain employs TRBV29-1 and TRBJ2-2; D is unclear. The CDR3 contains 14 residues. CDR1 is SQVTM, CDR2 ANQGSEA, per germline. The ends were cut back, 4 bases at V and 5 bases at J, with 14 bases in the middle.

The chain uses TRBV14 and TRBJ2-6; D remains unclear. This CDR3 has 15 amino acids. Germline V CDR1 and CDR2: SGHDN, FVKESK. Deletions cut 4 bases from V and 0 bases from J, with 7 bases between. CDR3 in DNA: TGTGCCAGCAGCCGACTTGGCTCTGGGGCCAACGTCCTGACTTTC. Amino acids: CASSRLGSGANVLTF.

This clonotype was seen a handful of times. This chain's CDR3 is CSAGAPTRPNNEQFF. The CDR3 region has the DNA TGCAGTGCTGGAGCCCCGACCAGACCAAACAATGAGCAGTTCTTC. This chain links TRBV20-1 with TRBJ2-1, with D hard to call. The CDR3 contains 15 residues. Germline V gives CDR1 DFQATT, CDR2 SNEGSKA (reference sequence). V dropped 5 bases and J dropped 5 bases, with 19 bases sitting between them.

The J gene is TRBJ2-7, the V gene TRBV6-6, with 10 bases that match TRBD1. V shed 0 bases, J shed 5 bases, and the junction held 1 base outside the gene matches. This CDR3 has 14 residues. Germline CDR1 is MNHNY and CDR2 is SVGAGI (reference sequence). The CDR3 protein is CASSYSGQGNEQYF. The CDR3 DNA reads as TGTGCCAGCAGTTACTCGGGACAGGGGAACGAGCAGTACTTC.

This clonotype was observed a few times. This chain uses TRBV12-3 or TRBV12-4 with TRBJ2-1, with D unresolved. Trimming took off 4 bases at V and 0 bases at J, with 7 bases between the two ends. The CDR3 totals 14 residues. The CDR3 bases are TGTGCCAGCAGTTCAGTGGGCTCCTACAATGAGCAGTTCTTC. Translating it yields CASSSVGSYNEQFF.

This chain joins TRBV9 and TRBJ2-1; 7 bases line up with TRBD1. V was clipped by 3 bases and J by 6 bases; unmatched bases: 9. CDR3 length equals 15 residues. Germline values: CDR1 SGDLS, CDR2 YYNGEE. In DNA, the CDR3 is TGTGCCAGCAGCGGGGGACAGAGTGCGCTCAATGAGCAGTTCTTC. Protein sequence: CASSGGQSALNEQFF.

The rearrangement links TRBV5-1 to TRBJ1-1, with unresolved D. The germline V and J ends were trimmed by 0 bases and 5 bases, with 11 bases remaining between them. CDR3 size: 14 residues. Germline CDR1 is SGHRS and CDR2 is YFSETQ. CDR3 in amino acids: CASSLASSVTEAFF. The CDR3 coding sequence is TGCGCCAGCAGCTTGGCCTCAAGCGTTACTGAAGCTTTCTTT.

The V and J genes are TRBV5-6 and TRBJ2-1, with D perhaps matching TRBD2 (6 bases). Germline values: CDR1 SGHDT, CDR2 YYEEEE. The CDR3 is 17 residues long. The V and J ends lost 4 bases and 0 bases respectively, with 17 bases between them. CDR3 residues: CASSRGLPHSSYNEQFF. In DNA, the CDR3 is TGTGCCAGCAGCCGCGGACTACCACACTCCTCCTACAATGAGCAGTTCTTC.

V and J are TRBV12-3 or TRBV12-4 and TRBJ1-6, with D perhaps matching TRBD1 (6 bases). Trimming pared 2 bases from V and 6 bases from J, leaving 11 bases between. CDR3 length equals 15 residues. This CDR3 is CASSLRDMGNSPLHF. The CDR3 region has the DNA TGTGCCAGCAGTTTAAGGGACATGGGTAATTCACCCCTCCACTTT.

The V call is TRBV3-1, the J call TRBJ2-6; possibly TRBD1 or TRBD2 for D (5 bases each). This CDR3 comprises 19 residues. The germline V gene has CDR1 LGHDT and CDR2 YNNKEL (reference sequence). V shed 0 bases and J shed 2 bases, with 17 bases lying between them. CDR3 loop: CASSQDIGTAHPGANVLTF. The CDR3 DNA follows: TGTGCCAGCAGCCAAGATATTGGGACGGCACACCCTGGGGCCAACGTCCTGACTTTC.

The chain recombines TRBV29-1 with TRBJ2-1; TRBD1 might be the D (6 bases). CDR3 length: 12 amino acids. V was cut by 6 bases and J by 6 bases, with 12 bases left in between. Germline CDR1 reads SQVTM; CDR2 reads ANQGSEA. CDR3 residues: CSVDDRTNEQFF. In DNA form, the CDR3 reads TGCAGCGTGGACGACAGGACCAATGAGCAGTTCTTC.